Sequencing of this T cell receptor beta chain was carried out in a study of T-cell reconstitution after alpha-beta-depleted transplantation in children. Unique molecular identifiers were incorporated during preparation of the TCRbeta library. TCRdb ran MiXCR on the PCR reads and lists one entry per CDR3 protein. This sample has some 550,000 distinct CDR3 sequences, with about a sixth found just once. Looked up from germline, CDR1 is SGHDT and CDR2 is YYEEEE. The ends lost 1 base at V and 4 bases at J; junction bases unmatched: 4. This CDR3 is built from 16 residues. This clonotype was obtained from a human donor who donated a stem cell graft to a child with acute lymphoblastic leukemia. The rearrangement links TRBV5-6 to TRBJ2-2, with TRBD2 matching over 10 bases. The source was PBMCs from the stem cell graft donor, collected from the stem cell graft. The CDR3 DNA is TGTGCCAGCAGCTTGTTACTAGCGGGATCCACCGGGGAGCTGTTTTTT. This codes for CASSLLLAGSTGELFF.